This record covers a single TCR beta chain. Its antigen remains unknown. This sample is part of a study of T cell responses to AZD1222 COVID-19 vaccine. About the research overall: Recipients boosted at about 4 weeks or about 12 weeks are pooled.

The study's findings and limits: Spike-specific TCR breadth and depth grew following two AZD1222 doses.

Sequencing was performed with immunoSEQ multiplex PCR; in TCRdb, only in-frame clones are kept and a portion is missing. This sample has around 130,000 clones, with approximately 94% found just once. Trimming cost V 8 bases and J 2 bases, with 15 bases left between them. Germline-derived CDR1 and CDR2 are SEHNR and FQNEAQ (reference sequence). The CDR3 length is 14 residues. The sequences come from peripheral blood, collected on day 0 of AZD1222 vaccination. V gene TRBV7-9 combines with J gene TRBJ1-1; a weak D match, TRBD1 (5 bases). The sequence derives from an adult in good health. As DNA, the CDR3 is TGTGCCAGCTCAGGCGGGGCCAGAAACACTGAAGCTTTCTTT. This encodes CASSGGARNTEAFF. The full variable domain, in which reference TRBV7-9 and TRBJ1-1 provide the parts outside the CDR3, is DTGVSQNPRHKITKRGQNVTFRCDPISEHNRLYWYRQTLGQGPEFLTYFQNEAQLEKSRLLSDRFSAERPKGSFSTLEIQRTEQGDSAMYLCASSGGARNTEAFFGQGTRLTVV.